The sequence of this T cell receptor (beta chain) was determined in a study of blood T cell repertoires in COVID-19. Overall study: T cells, B-cell-depleted T cells, or PBMCs supplied cDNA or gDNA.

Authors' analysis steps: Nucleated cell number was recorded as an estimate derived from reference gene primer amplification. Measured with immunoSEQ multiplex PCR; TCRdb has only the in-frame clones, and not every one. V, J and clone size are taken as reported in that table, and D and trimming were inferred from the DNA itself. Of roughly 120,000 clones listed, approximately 90% were seen once; the top ten hold 7.7%. Germline values: CDR1 LNHDA, CDR2 SQIVND (reference sequence). This CDR3 has 14 residues. V was pared by 3 bases and J by 5 bases, with 13 bases between. The sequenced sample was peripheral blood. This receptor was taken from a human donor in a cohort sampled during active COVID-19. The rearrangement links TRBV19 to TRBJ2-5, with D perhaps matching TRBD2 (5 bases). The CDR3 coding sequence is TGTGCCAGTAGTATGGGCCTAAGAGGGGAGACCCAGTACTTC. It is translated as CASSMGLRGETQYF.